This passage covers 32 T cell receptor beta chains from one sample sequenced in a study of blood T cell repertoires in COVID-19. Assay: immunoSEQ multiplex PCR; the TCRdb copy retains only in-frame clones and omits some. This table has approximately 150,000 clones, 75% to 90% appearing once. The material sequenced was PBMCs or T cells enriched from blood (not recorded which). The receptors here all came from a man between 60 and 75 years old who had recovered from COVID-19.

V gene TRBV19 combines with J gene TRBJ2-7; 11 bases align to TRBD2. Germline loops: CDR1 LNHDA, CDR2 SQIVND (reference sequence). CDR3 length equals 15 residues. With 7 bases clipped from V and 4 bases from J, the junction kept 9 bases outside the gene matches. CDR3 sequence: CASKVEASGRYEQYF. In DNA form, the CDR3 reads TGTGCCAGTAAAGTGGAGGCTAGCGGGAGGTACGAGCAGTACTTC. Filled out from reference TRBV19 and TRBJ2-7, the complete variable domain reads DGGITQSPKYLFRKEGQNVTLSCEQNLNHDAMYWYRQDPGQGLRLIYYSQIVNDFQKGDIAEGYSVSREKKESFPLTVTSAQKNPTAFYLCASKVEASGRYEQYFGPGTRLTVT.

V usage is TRBV5-4 and J usage is TRBJ2-6; 8 bases fit TRBD1. The germline V gene has CDR1 SGHNT and CDR2 YYREEE (reference sequence). V trimming: 5 bases; J trimming: 4 bases; junction bases outside the gene matches: 8. This CDR3 contains 16 residues. The CDR3: CASSLPQGAGANVLTF. The CDR3 coding sequence is TGTGCCAGCAGTCTACCCCAGGGGGCGGGGGCCAACGTCCTGACTTTC.

The chain recombines TRBV19 with TRBJ1-5; D is undetermined. Germline V CDR1 and CDR2: LNHDA, SQIVND (reference sequence). Trimming cost V 7 bases and J 5 bases, with 12 bases left between them. The CDR3 spans 13 residues. The CDR3 is CASKVREHQPQHF. The CDR3 DNA reads as TGTGCCAGTAAGGTACGGGAGCATCAGCCCCAGCATTTT.

The V and J genes are TRBV9 and TRBJ2-5; TRBD2 might be the D (5 bases). V was trimmed by 2 bases and J by 0 bases, leaving 8 bases between them. CDR1 and CDR2 (germline): SGDLS, YYNGEE. This CDR3 is 14 amino acids long. The CDR3 DNA reads as TGTGCCAGCAGCGTCGGGGTGTACCAAGAGACCCAGTACTTC. This gives the protein CASSVGVYQETQYF.

This sequence joins TRBV6-5 and TRBJ1-1; 8 nucleotides match TRBD1. The CDR3 contains 12 residues. CDR1 MNHEY and CDR2 SVGAGI come from the germline V gene. V shed 8 bases and J 6 bases; nucleotides not matched to a gene: 5. The CDR3: CASGRGQAEAFF. DNA for the CDR3: TGTGCCAGCGGCAGGGGGCAGGCTGAAGCTTTCTTT.

This clone was seen just once. The chain combines TRBV7-3 with TRBJ2-3; no clear D. Trimming removed 4 bases from V and 4 bases from J, with 3 bases in between. Germline V gene data show CDR1 as SGHTA and CDR2 as FQGTGA. The CDR3 length is 11 residues. As DNA, the CDR3 is TGTGCCAGCAGCTCCGCAGATACGCAGTATTTT. Translated: CASSSADTQYF.

The rearrangement links TRBV24-1 to TRBJ2-7, with 8 positions matching TRBD2. The J segment lost 3 bases and the V segment lost 7 bases, leaving 10 bases of the junction unmatched. Looked up from germline, CDR1 is KGHDR and CDR2 is SFDVKD. This CDR3 is built from 15 residues. The CDR3 loop reads CATREALADNYEQYF. CDR3 DNA: TGTGCCACCAGGGAGGCACTAGCGGATAACTACGAGCAGTACTTC.

This clone has only one observation. The rearrangement joins TRBV10-1 to TRBJ1-4; no clear D. The CDR3 is made up of 13 amino acids. Germline-derived CDR1 and CDR2 are WNHNN and SYGVQD (reference sequence). Trimming took off 3 bases at V and 3 bases at J, with 5 bases between the two ends. The CDR3 spells CASSDRSNEKLFF. CDR3 nucleotide sequence: TGCGCCAGCAGTGATCGGTCTAATGAAAAACTGTTTTTT.

The rearrangement links TRBV11-2 to TRBJ2-1; the D gene is possibly TRBD2 (6 bases). Trimming took off 1 base at V and 9 bases at J, with 16 bases between the two ends. The CDR3 is made up of 15 amino acids. The germline CDR1 and CDR2 sequences are SGHAT and FQNNGV. The CDR3 DNA reads as TGTGCCAGCAGCTTAGGTACTCGCGCGGGGCTTGAGCAGTTCTTC. Its protein product is CASSLGTRAGLEQFF.

This clone occurred a few times. J is TRBJ1-3 and V is TRBV14, with a tentative D call TRBD1 (6 bases). Trimming shortened V by 4 bases and J by 1 base, and 8 bases separated the two germline ends. The CDR3 has 14 residues. Per the germline V gene, CDR1 is SGHDN and CDR2 is FVKESK. CDR3 bases: TGTGCCAGCAGCCGGGACATTTCTGGAAACACCATATATTTT. This encodes CASSRDISGNTIYF.

The V call is TRBV28, the J call TRBJ2-7, with TRBD1 identical over 8 bases. With 5 bases clipped from V and 3 bases from J, the junction kept 9 bases outside the gene matches. Germline V lookup: CDR1 MDHEN, CDR2 SYDVKM. The CDR3 spans 15 residues. CDR3 nucleotides: TGTGCCAGCAGTCCCGGCGACAGGGGCGACTACGAGCAGTACTTC. It yields the protein CASSPGDRGDYEQYF.

The rearrangement links TRBV27 to TRBJ1-2, with D possibly being TRBD1 (6 bases). This CDR3 contains 14 residues. V lost 5 bases, J lost 8 bases, and 18 bases lay in between. The V gene's germline CDR1 is MNHEY and CDR2 SMNVEV (reference sequence). This CDR3 is CASSLVGAGRGYTF. CDR3 coding DNA: TGTGCCAGCAGTCTAGTGGGGGCCGGTCGGGGCTACACCTTC.

V is TRBV10-1 and J is TRBJ1-3; D not resolved. CDR3 length equals 12 residues. Between the trimmed V and J ends, which lost 3 bases and 4 bases, there was a span of 4 bases. Germline V CDR1 and CDR2: WNHNN, SYGVQD (reference sequence). CDR3 coding DNA: TGCGCCAGCAGTGATCTAGGAAACACCATATATTTT. It translates to CASSDLGNTIYF.

The chain links TRBV19 to TRBJ2-1; 10 bases are a match to TRBD2. The V and J ends lost 7 bases and 3 bases, in that order; junction bases with no gene match: 9. This CDR3 region has 16 residues. The V gene's germline CDR1 is LNHDA and CDR2 SQIVND (reference sequence). Here the CDR3 DNA reads TGTGCCAGTACCATCCGCGCTAGCGGGAGCTACAATGAGCAGTTCTTC. Protein sequence: CASTIRASGSYNEQFF.

The CDR3 protein is CASSFLAGADTQYF. DNA for the CDR3: TGTGCCAGCAGTTTTCTAGCGGGAGCCGATACGCAGTATTTT. J is TRBJ2-3 and V is TRBV27; 10 bases agree with TRBD2. The CDR3 runs 14 residues. Germline CDR1 and CDR2: MNHEY and SMNVEV (reference sequence). The V and J ends lost 3 bases and 6 bases, in that order; junction bases with no gene match: 3.

The chain has TRBV9 and TRBJ1-6, with D unresolved. V was shortened by 3 bases and J by 7 bases, with 8 bases between the two germline ends. From germline, CDR1 is SGDLS and CDR2 YYNGEE. This CDR3 spans 13 amino acids. CDR3 loop: CASSEYQNSPLHF. CDR3 in DNA: TGTGCCAGCAGCGAATACCAGAATTCACCCCTCCACTTT.

V usage is TRBV29-1 and J usage is TRBJ2-3; TRBD1 aligns across 9 bases. There are 15 residues in the CDR3. V was clipped by 6 bases and J by 7 bases; unmatched bases: 14. Per the germline V gene, CDR1 is SQVTM and CDR2 is ANQGSEA. This CDR3 is CSVGGGQGGLNTQYF. The DNA of the CDR3 is TGCAGCGTCGGAGGGGGACAGGGAGGTCTTAATACGCAGTATTTT.

The gene calls are TRBV15 and TRBJ1-2, with 11 positions matching TRBD1. Trimming took 5 bases from V and 1 from J; bases not matched to a gene: 9. CDR1 and CDR2 (germline): LNHNV, YYDKDF (reference sequence). This CDR3 comprises 17 residues. CDR3 sequence: CATSSPGTGGGNYGYTF. CDR3 DNA sequence: TGTGCCACCAGCTCGCCGGGGACAGGGGGAGGTAACTATGGCTACACCTTC.

CDR3 nucleotides: TGTGCCAGTAGTATGTTGGGACAGGGGGCGAACGAGCAGTTCTTC. Translation: CASSMLGQGANEQFF. The V and J genes are TRBV19 and TRBJ2-1; 12 bases are shared with TRBD1. V shed 3 bases and J 10 bases; nucleotides not matched to a gene: 7. Germline lookup yields CDR1 LNHDA and CDR2 SQIVND (reference sequence). The CDR3 sequence is 15 residues long.

The chain couples TRBV18 to TRBJ1-5; possibly TRBD1 for D (6 bases). This CDR3 spans 15 amino acids. Trimming shortened V by 5 bases and J by 3 bases, and 14 bases separated the two germline ends. Germline loops: CDR1 KGHSH, CDR2 LQKENI. Here the CDR3 DNA reads TGTGCCAGCTCAGCCCAGGGGTTGGTCAATCAGCCCCAGCATTTT. This translates into CASSAQGLVNQPQHF.

The gene calls are TRBV19 and TRBJ1-4, with D unclear. Trimming removed 5 bases at V and 0 bases at J, with 7 bases between. The CDR3 sequence is 14 residues long. CDR1 and CDR2 from the germline V gene are LNHDA and SQIVND (reference sequence). Written as DNA, the CDR3 is TGTGCCAGTAGTGGGCGGGCAACTAATGAAAAACTGTTTTTT. Its protein product is CASSGRATNEKLFF.

The V and J genes are TRBV12-5 and TRBJ2-2; D is undetermined. Germline V CDR1 and CDR2: LGHNT, FRNRAP. The V gene lost 2 bases and the J gene lost 7 bases, with 14 bases spanning the gap. The CDR3 is 15 residues long. This chain's CDR3 is CASGLNSNPGGELFF. CDR3 in DNA: TGTGCTAGTGGTTTGAACTCCAACCCGGGCGGGGAGCTGTTTTTT.

The V call is TRBV27, the J call TRBJ2-2; 9 nucleotides match TRBD1. Germline V CDR1 and CDR2: MNHEY, SMNVEV (reference sequence). V trimming: 2 bases; J trimming: 6 bases; junction bases outside the gene matches: 4. The CDR3 sequence is 15 residues long. The CDR3 region has the DNA TGTGCCAGCAGTTTAGGGACAGGGATAGCCGGGGAGCTGTTTTTT. The encoded protein is CASSLGTGIAGELFF.

The V call is TRBV3-1 (or the pseudogene TRBV3-2), the J call TRBJ1-2; 9 bases map to TRBD1. V shed 3 bases, J shed 5 bases, and the junction held 7 bases outside the gene matches. The CDR3 has 15 amino acids. Looked up from germline, CDR1 is LGHDT and CDR2 is YNNKEL (reference sequence). This chain's CDR3 is CASSHADRGRYGYTF. The DNA of the CDR3 is TGTGCCAGCAGCCACGCCGACAGGGGGAGATATGGCTACACCTTC.

V gene TRBV20-1 combines with J gene TRBJ1-1; D is perhaps TRBD1 (5 bases). Germline CDR1 reads DFQATT; CDR2 reads SNEGSKA (reference sequence). There are 13 residues in the CDR3. V lost 3 bases and J lost 1, with 9 bases in between. In DNA form, the CDR3 reads TGCAGTGCTAGTGGCCAGGGGAACACTGAAGCTTTCTTT. Its protein is CSASGQGNTEAFF.

The V and J genes are TRBV29-1 and TRBJ1-1; 7 nucleotides line up with TRBD1. J lost 2 bases, V lost 2 bases, and 5 bases had no gene match. Germline values: CDR1 SQVTM, CDR2 ANQGSEA. This CDR3 comprises 14 residues. CDR3: CSVERQGGNTEAFF. As DNA, the CDR3 is TGCAGCGTTGAAAGGCAGGGGGGTAACACTGAAGCTTTCTTT.

The rearrangement uses TRBV15 and TRBJ1-5; TRBD1 matches 9 bases. Looked up from germline, CDR1 is LNHNV and CDR2 is YYDKDF (reference sequence). The CDR3 is 16 residues long. V shed 0 bases and J 6 bases; nucleotides not matched to a gene: 6. The CDR3 sequence: CATSREGQGYSQPQHF. CDR3 bases: TGTGCCACCAGCAGAGAAGGACAGGGGTACTCTCAGCCCCAGCATTTT.

The V and J genes are TRBV3-1 (or the pseudogene TRBV3-2) and TRBJ2-1; 11 positions agree with TRBD2. Germline V CDR1 and CDR2: LGHDT, YNNKEL (reference sequence). J was trimmed by 0 bases and V by 4 bases; bases with no gene match: 8. CDR3 length equals 18 residues. The CDR3 nucleotides are TGTGCCAGCAGCCGAAGAGGACTAGCGGGCAGCTCCTACAATGAGCAGTTCTTC. Translation gives CASSRRGLAGSSYNEQFF.

The V gene is TRBV5-1, the J gene TRBJ1-1; D ambiguous. The CDR3 length is 13 residues. In germline, CDR1 is SGHRS, CDR2 YFSETQ. The V end lost 2 bases, the J end lost 5 bases, and 10 bases lay between the germline ends. The CDR3 DNA reads TGCGCCAGCAGCTTAGATGGGAGGACTGAAGCTTTCTTT. Its protein is CASSLDGRTEAFF.

The chain recombines TRBV7-3 with TRBJ1-2, with 7 bases aligning to TRBD1. CDR1 and CDR2 (germline): SGHTA, FQGTGA. The CDR3 runs to 12 residues. V was clipped by 2 bases and J by 14 bases; unmatched bases: 8. The CDR3 sequence: CASSLREGARTF. CDR3 sequence (DNA): TGTGCCAGCAGCTTACGTGAGGGGGCAAGGACCTTC. Variable domain in full (rest from reference TRBV7-3 and TRBJ1-2): GAGVSQTPSNKVTEKGKYVELRCDPISGHTALYWYRQSLGQGPEFLIYFQGTGAADDSGLPNDRFFAVRPEGSVSTLKIQRTERGDSAVYLCASSLREGARTFGSGTRLTVV.

CDR3 nucleotide sequence: TGTGCCAGCAGCCTCACAGGGACCTACGAGCAGTACTTC. It translates to CASSLTGTYEQYF. The gene calls are TRBV5-8 and TRBJ2-7; a weak D match, TRBD1 (6 bases). V lost 4 bases to trimming and J lost 2 bases, with 10 bases between them. Germline CDR1 is SGHTS and CDR2 is YDEGEE. This CDR3 spans 13 amino acids.

The gene calls are TRBV6-5 and TRBJ1-2, with 7 bases identical to TRBD1. Germline trimming cut 6 bases from V and 4 bases from J; bases unmatched to any gene: 5. This CDR3 contains 13 residues. Germline CDR1 and CDR2: MNHEY and SVGAGI. The CDR3 DNA sequence: TGTGCCAGCAGCCCGGGACAGTCCTATGGCTACACCTTC. It yields the protein CASSPGQSYGYTF.